This T cell receptor beta chain came from a study of read filtering for tumor transcriptome and immune sequencing. Molecular barcoded adaptors covering alpha/delta and beta/gamma chains were used on roughly 400 ng RNA. TCRdb independently ran MiXCR on the reads; one entry per CDR3 protein. This sample has about 130,000 distinct CDR3 sequences, with around 13% found just once. Regarding this clonotype: Antigen: not known.

Bone marrow was sampled from every patient at the time of active disease. The CDR3 has 16 residues. V was trimmed by 5 bases and J by 7 bases, leaving 24 bases between them. Germline CDR1 reads DFQATT; CDR2 reads SNEGSKA (reference sequence). Overall study results and limits: Single-read clonotypes: roughly four fifths of IR-seq clonotypes (around 4% of reads), 65% to 75% of RNA-seq clonotypes (44.6% of reads). RNA-seq captured clonotypes less deeply and reliably than IR-seq.

The sequencing sample was made of a population of CD138-negative cells sorted from bone marrow. The TCR comes from a donor at least 40 years old with multiple myeloma. V usage is TRBV20-1 and J usage is TRBJ1-5; D gene ambiguous. CDR3 sequence reads: CSARWSLERKGQPQHF. The CDR3 bases are TGCAGTGCTCGCTGGTCCCTTGAGCGGAAAGGACAGCCCCAGCATTTT.